The clone carrying this T cell receptor (beta chain) was seen a handful of times. Germline V lookup: CDR1 MNHEY, CDR2 SVGAGI. This CDR3 has 14 amino acids. Losses at the gene ends were 7 bases for V and 7 bases for J; bases not matched to a gene: 8. This sample was taken from a study of cytomegalovirus exposure and HLA in healthy donors. As for the study in general: From HLA-typed donors, an early data release held 70 million to 95 million unique TCRs.

PCR primers comprised 60 Vbeta and 13 Jbeta primers. Assay: immunoSEQ multiplex PCR; the TCRdb copy retains only in-frame clones and omits some. The sample has 110,000 to 150,000 clones, 77% seen once. Sequencing was done on a sample of PBMCs. This receptor was obtained from a male donor in good health and CMV-seronegative. This chain uses TRBV6-5 with TRBJ2-1, with TRBD2 matching 9 bases. The CDR3 sequence: CASIEDSGGNEQFF. CDR3 sequence (DNA): TGTGCCAGCATCGAAGATAGCGGGGGTAATGAGCAGTTCTTC.